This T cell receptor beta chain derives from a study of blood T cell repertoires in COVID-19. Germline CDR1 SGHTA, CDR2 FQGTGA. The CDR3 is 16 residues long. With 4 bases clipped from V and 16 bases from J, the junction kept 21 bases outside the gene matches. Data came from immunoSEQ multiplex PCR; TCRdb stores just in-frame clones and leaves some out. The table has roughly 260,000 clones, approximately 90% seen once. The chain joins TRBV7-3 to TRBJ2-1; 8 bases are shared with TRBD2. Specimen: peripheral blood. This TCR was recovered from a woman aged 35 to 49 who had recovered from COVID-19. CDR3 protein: CASSSPGLVRGASRFF. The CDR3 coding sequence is TGTGCCAGCAGCTCCCCGGGACTAGTTAGAGGCGCCAGCAGATTCTTC.